This entry lists 28 T cell receptor beta chains sequenced from one sample in a study of T cell responses to AZD1222 COVID-19 vaccine. The method was immunoSEQ multiplex PCR; TCRdb's version includes in-frame clones alone and lacks a portion of them. The sample lists about 130,000 clones; around 84% were seen once. The sequenced sample was peripheral blood, obtained on day 0 of AZD1222 vaccination. These TCRs come from an adult in good health.

This clone appeared a few times. The V call is TRBV6-1, the J call TRBJ1-2; D perhaps matches TRBD1 (6 bases). The germline gives CDR1 MNHNS, CDR2 SASEGT. Between the trimmed V and J ends, which lost 3 bases and 2 bases, there was a span of 13 bases. CDR3 size: 15 residues. The CDR3 DNA sequence: TGTGCCAGCAGTGACGCGGGACACGGGAACTATGGCTACACCTTC. As protein: CASSDAGHGNYGYTF.

The gene calls are TRBV6-6 and TRBJ1-5, with D perhaps TRBD1 (5 bases). Trimming cost V 8 bases and J 5 bases, with 16 bases left between them. Germline V gene lookup returns CDR1 MNHNY and CDR2 SVGAGI (reference sequence). This CDR3 spans 14 amino acids. CDR3 protein: CASHNRDGYQPQHF. In DNA, the CDR3 is TGTGCCAGCCACAACCGGGACGGATATCAGCCCCAGCATTTT.

V gene TRBV28 combines with J gene TRBJ1-2, with TRBD1 as a possible D gene (5 bases). Germline V gene lookup returns CDR1 MDHEN and CDR2 SYDVKM. The CDR3 spans 14 residues. V lost 7 bases, J lost 3 bases, and 15 bases lay in between. The CDR3 region is CASIRDRSYYGYTF. The DNA of the CDR3 is TGTGCCAGCATCAGAGACAGATCCTACTATGGCTACACCTTC.

The gene calls are TRBV5-1 and TRBJ2-7, with D possibly TRBD2 on 6 matching bases. V lost 3 bases to trimming and J lost 5 bases, with 12 bases between them. Germline V gene sequence: CDR1 SGHRS, CDR2 YFSETQ. CDR3 length: 13 amino acids. CDR3 nucleotides: TGCGCCAGCAGCTGGACGGAGGGCGACGAGCAGTACTTC. Translation gives CASSWTEGDEQYF.

The chain employs TRBV27 and TRBJ1-2; tentative D call: TRBD1 (6 bases). In germline, CDR1 is MNHEY, CDR2 SMNVEV (reference sequence). The CDR3 sequence is 14 residues long. V was trimmed by 5 bases and J by 2 bases, leaving 12 bases between them. CDR3 sequence (DNA): TGTGCCAGCAGTCCCAGGGACAAAAACTATGGCTACACCTTC. Its protein product is CASSPRDKNYGYTF.

This rearrangement joins TRBV18 to TRBJ1-5, with 9 bases that match TRBD1. CDR1 is KGHSH and CDR2 is LQKENI in the germline V gene. The CDR3 contains 15 residues. V was clipped by 3 bases and J by 7 bases; unmatched bases: 7. The CDR3 nucleotides read TGTGCCAGCTCACCCCCAGGGACAGGGTACCAGCCCCAGCATTTT. Encoded protein: CASSPPGTGYQPQHF.

This chain links TRBV6-5 with TRBJ1-2; no reliable D call. The CDR3 runs 13 residues. V was trimmed by 7 bases and J by 2 bases, leaving 11 bases between them. Germline-derived CDR1 and CDR2 are MNHEY and SVGAGI. CDR3 region: CASTRGSNYGYTF. The CDR3 bases are TGTGCCAGCACCCGGGGTTCAAACTATGGCTACACCTTC.

This rearrangement joins TRBV6-5 to TRBJ2-5; D is unclear. The CDR3 covers 13 residues. The V and J ends lost 7 bases and 1 base respectively, with 10 bases between them. CDR1 MNHEY and CDR2 SVGAGI come from the germline V gene. CDR3 sequence (DNA): TGTGCCAGCAACAGAAAACTCCAAGAGACCCAGTACTTC. Translated, it gives CASNRKLQETQYF.

This clone was seen a few times. This chain joins TRBV6-6 and TRBJ1-2; unclear D gene. Germline CDR1 is MNHNY and CDR2 is SVGAGI (reference sequence). Trimming stripped 5 bases from V and 7 bases from J, with 17 bases between. The CDR3 is 14 amino acids. The CDR3 bases are TGTGCCAGCAGTGACGTCGGACGTGGGGTTGGCTACACCTTC. Encoded protein: CASSDVGRGVGYTF.

V usage is TRBV21-1 and J usage is TRBJ1-2. TRBV21-1 is classified as a pseudogene. CDR3 length: 16 amino acids. The DNA for the CDR3 is TGTGCCAGCAGCAAAGCGCTAGGGACGGTTAACTATGGCTACACCTTC. It yields the protein CASSKALGTVNYGYTF.

The chain is built from TRBV19 and TRBJ2-7; D gene ambiguous. This CDR3 contains 15 residues. Germline V gene lookup returns CDR1 LNHDA and CDR2 SQIVND (reference sequence). Trimming took off 5 bases at V and 3 bases at J, with 17 bases between the two ends. The chain's CDR3 is CASSAVEGLRYEQYF. CDR3 nucleotide sequence: TGTGCCAGTAGTGCCGTTGAAGGGCTCCGCTACGAGCAGTACTTC.

The rearrangement joins TRBV30 to TRBJ1-2, with a tentative D call TRBD1 (5 bases). Germline CDR1 reads GTSNPN; CDR2 reads SVGIG (reference sequence). The length of the CDR3 is 17 residues. V was trimmed by 5 bases and J by 2 bases, leaving 24 bases between them. CDR3 sequence (DNA): TGTGCCTGGGTCCGCCGCGCCTCCAGGGAAAGAAACTATGGCTACACCTTC. It translates to CAWVRRASRERNYGYTF.

This sequence joins TRBV10-3 and TRBJ1-3, with D maybe TRBD1 (6 bases). This CDR3 has 15 residues. The germline V gene has CDR1 ENHRY and CDR2 SYGVKD. V lost 6 bases and J lost 2, with 14 bases in between. In DNA form, the CDR3 reads TGTGCCATCAGAGGGGCGGCAGGGGCTGGAAACACCATATATTTT. This codes for CAIRGAAGAGNTIYF.

Worth noting for this clone: Its ends do not fully match the called genes, so a read error is possible. Other DNA sequences in the same sample also yield this CDR3. The genes are TRBV9 and TRBJ1-1; possibly TRBD1 for D (6 bases). The CDR3 has 15 residues. The germline V gene has CDR1 SGDLS and CDR2 YYNGEE. CDR3 sequence (DNA): TGTGCTAGCAGCGTAATGGGGGGCATGAACACTGAAGCTTTCTTT. It encodes CASSVMGGMNTEAFF.

The chain carries TRBV6-2 or TRBV6-3 and TRBJ1-1, with unresolved D. V dropped 2 bases and J dropped 4 bases, with 11 bases sitting between them. Germline CDR1 and CDR2: MNHEY and SVGEGT. The CDR3 is made up of 14 amino acids. The CDR3 loop reads CASSYPGRSTEAFF. In nucleotides, the CDR3 is TGTGCCAGCAGTTACCCTGGACGGAGCACTGAAGCTTTCTTT.

The chain is built from TRBV7-9 and TRBJ2-7; tentatively, D is TRBD1 (5 bases). Germline V gives CDR1 SEHNR, CDR2 FQNEAQ (reference sequence). Trimming took off 5 bases at V and 2 bases at J, with 16 bases between the two ends. The CDR3 has 15 residues. CDR3 DNA sequence: TGTGCCAGCAGCCCAAAGGGGTTGTCTACCTACGAGCAGTACTTC. Translating gives CASSPKGLSTYEQYF.

The rearrangement links TRBV9 to TRBJ1-3, with TRBD1 matching over 8 bases. The CDR3 runs to 15 residues. The V segment lost 4 bases and the J segment 4 bases; nucleotides outside the gene matches: 7. Germline CDR1 and CDR2: SGDLS and YYNGEE. CDR3 in DNA: TGTGCCAGCAGCATAGGGACAGGAGTAGGAAACACCATATATTTT. Translating gives CASSIGTGVGNTIYF.

This chain links TRBV5-6 with TRBJ1-1, with D perhaps TRBD1 (6 bases). V was clipped by 4 bases and J by 6 bases, with 13 bases between them. Germline values: CDR1 SGHDT, CDR2 YYEEEE. The CDR3 extends over 13 amino acids. CDR3 amino acids: CASSATGSPEAFF. CDR3 in DNA: TGTGCCAGCAGCGCCACAGGGAGCCCTGAAGCTTTCTTT.

This clone turned up a few times. This rearrangement joins TRBV29-1 to TRBJ1-2; D is ambiguous. Germline V gene data show CDR1 as SQVTM and CDR2 as ANQGSEA. The CDR3 runs to 15 residues. V was cut by 0 bases and J by 8 bases, with 19 bases left in between. For the CDR3, the DNA is TGCAGCGTTGAAGATAGGGCGTCTGGGTCCCGAGGCTACACCTTC. It yields the protein CSVEDRASGSRGYTF.

This rearrangement joins TRBV24-1 to TRBJ1-2; D perhaps matches TRBD1 (6 bases). The CDR3 totals 16 residues. Per germline, CDR1 KGHDR and CDR2 SFDVKD. Between the trimmed V and J ends, which lost 5 bases and 4 bases, there was a span of 19 bases. CDR3 coding DNA: TGTGCCACCAGTGGGGCTCCCTCAGGGGAAGGCTATGGCTACACCTTC. It is translated as CATSGAPSGEGYGYTF.

The chain combines TRBV18 with TRBJ2-5; 9 positions match TRBD1. The CDR3 sequence is 15 residues long. Per the germline V gene, CDR1 is KGHSH and CDR2 is LQKENI. The junction had 4 bases not matched to a gene; V was cut back by 3 bases and J by 2 bases. CDR3 sequence reads: CASSPGQGTQETQYF. CDR3 in DNA: TGTGCCAGCTCACCCGGACAGGGGACACAAGAGACCCAGTACTTC.

The genes are TRBV5-6 and TRBJ2-7, with 8 bases fitting TRBD2. This CDR3 has 15 amino acids. Losses at the gene ends were 2 bases for V and 4 bases for J; bases not matched to a gene: 8. Germline CDR1 SGHDT, CDR2 YYEEEE. Here the CDR3 reads CASSFRRTSYYEQYF. The CDR3 DNA reads TGTGCCAGCAGCTTCCGAAGGACTAGCTATTACGAGCAGTACTTC.

The rearrangement links TRBV2 to TRBJ2-7; maybe TRBD2 (6 bases). The CDR3 has 18 residues. Trimming cost V 5 bases and J 0 bases, with 23 bases left between them. The germline V gene encodes CDR1 SNHLY and CDR2 FYNNEI. The DNA of the CDR3 is TGTGCCAGCAGTTCCCGGGGGTCGGGGGTTTCAAGCTCCTACGAGCAGTACTTC. It specifies CASSSRGSGVSSSYEQYF.

This rearrangement joins TRBV18 to TRBJ2-1; D remains ambiguous. The CDR3 covers 16 residues. In germline, CDR1 is KGHSH, CDR2 LQKENI. The V gene lost 0 bases and the J gene lost 4 bases, with 13 bases spanning the gap. CDR3 DNA: TGTGCCAGCTCACCACCGGGCGGCTTAGTTTACAATGAGCAGTTCTTC. Its translation: CASSPPGGLVYNEQFF.

J is TRBJ1-6 and V is TRBV7-9; D uncertain. Trimming took off 8 bases at V and 5 bases at J, with 16 bases between the two ends. The germline V gene encodes CDR1 SEHNR and CDR2 FQNEAQ (reference sequence). The CDR3 is 15 amino acids. The CDR3 DNA reads as TGTGCCAGCGAATCGGGAGTCCTAAATAATTCACCCCTCCACTTT. Protein product: CASESGVLNNSPLHF. Full variable domain (outside the CDR3, taken from reference TRBV7-9 and TRBJ1-6): DTGVSQNPRHKITKRGQNVTFRCDPISEHNRLYWYRQTLGQGPEFLTYFQNEAQLEKSRLLSDRFSAERPKGSFSTLEIQRTEQGDSAMYLCASESGVLNNSPLHFGNGTRLTVT.

The chain combines TRBV15 with TRBJ1-5, with unresolved D. Trimming took 0 bases from V and 0 from J, leaving 15 bases between them. The CDR3 runs to 18 residues. Germline CDR1 is LNHNV and CDR2 is YYDKDF (reference sequence). Here the CDR3 reads CATSRDPTSADSNQPQHF. CDR3 coding DNA: TGTGCCACCAGCAGAGATCCTACCTCGGCGGATAGCAATCAGCCCCAGCATTTT.

The rearrangement uses TRBV28 and TRBJ1-2, with D perhaps TRBD1 (5 bases). The CDR3 is 17 residues long. V was cut by 6 bases and J by 6 bases, with 26 bases left in between. Germline V gene lookup returns CDR1 MDHEN and CDR2 SYDVKM. The CDR3 DNA reads TGTGCCAGCAGCCCAGTGTCATCTTCAGGGCCCAACAATGGCTACACCTTC. Translating gives CASSPVSSSGPNNGYTF.

CDR3 residues: CASRGWGDTGELFF. CDR3 nucleotide sequence: TGTGCCAGCAGGGGCTGGGGGGACACCGGGGAGCTGTTTTTT. The chain carries TRBV6-5 and TRBJ2-2, with a tentative D call TRBD2 (6 bases). V lost 6 bases and J 3 bases, leaving 11 bases between the germline ends. Per the germline V gene, CDR1 is MNHEY and CDR2 is SVGAGI. CDR3 size: 14 residues.